The sequence of this T cell receptor (beta chain) was determined in a study of cytomegalovirus exposure and HLA in healthy donors. Both 60 Vbeta primers and 13 Jbeta primers went into the PCR. Original methodology: In a later analysis, the count reached some 73 million unique TCR beta chains, with 9 million to 11 million shared. TCRdb's table, derived via immunoSEQ multiplex PCR, lists solely in-frame clones and lacks some. V and J calls and clone size are given by that table; D and trimming were obtained from the DNA. This sample has some 130,000 clones, with approximately 82% found just once. The CDR3 totals 14 residues. The germline gives CDR1 SGHVS, CDR2 FQNEAQ. Trimming took off 2 bases at V and 8 bases at J, with 13 bases between the two ends.

V is TRBV7-8 and J is TRBJ2-1; D is perhaps TRBD2 (6 bases). The sequence derives from a female donor in good health and CMV-seronegative. Material: PBMCs. The CDR3 sequence is CASSLWVGGDEQFF. In DNA form, the CDR3 reads TGTGCCAGCAGCTTATGGGTCGGGGGAGATGAGCAGTTCTTC.